This T cell receptor beta chain was sequenced during a study of cytomegalovirus exposure and HLA in healthy donors. Of note for this clone: Antigen: not known.

The PCR had 60 Vbeta and 13 Jbeta primers. Generated by immunoSEQ multiplex PCR, the TCRdb table keeps only in-frame clones and is missing some. Its table lists approximately 150,000 clones. The study's findings and limits: HLA allele associations emerged for around 16,000 TCR beta sequences in a later analysis, at 0.05 false discovery rate.

The CDR3 contains 14 residues. The V segment lost 8 bases and the J segment 3 bases; nucleotides outside the gene matches: 10. CDR1 LNHDA and CDR2 SQIVND come from the germline V gene (reference sequence). The TCR was taken from a woman aged 40 to 50 in good health and CMV-seronegative. The V gene is TRBV19, the J gene TRBJ2-7; 7 nucleotides match TRBD1. The sample was PBMCs. CDR3 amino acids: CASSIGTDFYEQYF. CDR3 nucleotides: TGTGCCAGTTCGATCGGGACAGATTTCTACGAGCAGTACTTC.